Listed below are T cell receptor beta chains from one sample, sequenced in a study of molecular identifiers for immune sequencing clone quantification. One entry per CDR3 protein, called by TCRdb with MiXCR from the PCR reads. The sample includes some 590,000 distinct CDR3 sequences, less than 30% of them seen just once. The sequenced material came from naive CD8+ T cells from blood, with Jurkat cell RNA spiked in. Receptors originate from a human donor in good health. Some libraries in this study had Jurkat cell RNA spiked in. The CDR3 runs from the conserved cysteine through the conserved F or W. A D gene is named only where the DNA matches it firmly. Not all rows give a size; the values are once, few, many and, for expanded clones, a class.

CDR3 DNA: TGTGACAGCACCGCGCTGGGGGACAGTCTGTCGGGGAACATTCAGTACTTC
CDR3 protein: CDSTALGDSLSGNIQYF
clone size: NA
D gene: TRBD1
J gene: TRBJ2-4
V gene: TRBV28

CDR3 DNA: TGTGCCAGCAGGCCCGCCGAGACAGATACGCAGTATTTT
CDR3 protein: CASRPAETDTQYF
clone size: many
D gene: NA
J gene: TRBJ2-3
V gene: TRBV7-9

CDR3 DNA: TGCAGTGCTAGAGTTATCACGACTAGCGGGAGGGGCGAGCAGTACTTC
CDR3 protein: CSARVITTSGRGEQYF
clone size: NA
D gene: TRBD2
J gene: TRBJ2-7
V gene: TRBV20-1

CDR3 DNA: TGTGCCAGCTCACTACCTCCGGGACACCCTAGCACAGATACGCAGTATTTT
CDR3 protein: CASSLPPGHPSTDTQYF
clone size: NA
D gene: NA
J gene: TRBJ2-3
V gene: TRBV18

CDR3 DNA: TGTGCCAGCAGTAGGTTGACAGTCACTGAAGCTTTCTTT
CDR3 protein: CASSRLTVTEAFF
clone size: few
D gene: NA
J gene: TRBJ1-1
V gene: TRBV12-3/TRBV12-4

CDR3 DNA: TGTGCCAGCAGTCTCCGGGACACCAAATACGAGCAGTACTTC
CDR3 protein: CASSLRDTKYEQYF
clone size: NA
D gene: NA
J gene: TRBJ2-7
V gene: TRBV6-2/TRBV6-3

CDR3 DNA: TGTGCCAGCAGTTATGATCCGAACACTGAAGCTTTCTTT
CDR3 protein: CASSYDPNTEAFF
clone size: many
D gene: NA
J gene: TRBJ1-1
V gene: TRBV6-2/TRBV6-3

CDR3 DNA: TGTGCCAGCAGCGCCCTGACAGGAGAAACACTGTTTTTT
CDR3 protein: CASSALTGETLFF
clone size: few
D gene: NA
J gene: TRBJ1-4
V gene: TRBV7-6

CDR3 DNA: TGTGCCAGCAGCTTAGGGGGACTAGCTGGGACCAATGAGCAGTTCTTC
CDR3 protein: CASSLGGLAGTNEQFF
clone size: NA
D gene: TRBD2
J gene: TRBJ2-1
V gene: TRBV11-3

CDR3 DNA: TGTGCCAGCAGTTCTCCGGGACAGGGGGGGACCCAGTACTTC
CDR3 protein: CASSSPGQGGTQYF
clone size: many
D gene: TRBD1
J gene: TRBJ2-5
V gene: TRBV12-3/TRBV12-4

CDR3 DNA: TGCGCCAGCACCATGGACGCGCAAGAGACCCAGTACTTC
CDR3 protein: CASTMDAQETQYF
clone size: many
D gene: NA
J gene: TRBJ2-5
V gene: TRBV5-1

CDR3 DNA: TGTGCCAGCAGAAATAAGGGTACAGATACGCAGTATTTT
CDR3 protein: CASRNKGTDTQYF
clone size: few
D gene: NA
J gene: TRBJ2-3
V gene: TRBV3-1

CDR3 DNA: TGTGCCACCAGTGACGAGTACTCCGGGACGGAAGAGACCCAGTACTTC
CDR3 protein: CATSDEYSGTEETQYF
clone size: NA
D gene: NA
J gene: TRBJ2-5
V gene: TRBV24-1

CDR3 DNA: TGTGCCAGCAGGTCGGGAGGGCAGGGGTATGAGCAGTTCTTC
CDR3 protein: CASRSGGQGYEQFF
clone size: few
D gene: TRBD2
J gene: TRBJ2-1
V gene: TRBV7-9

CDR3 DNA: TGTGCCAGCAGCCCGACGACGGGGGCCAACGTCCTGACTTTC
CDR3 protein: CASSPTTGANVLTF
clone size: few
D gene: NA
J gene: TRBJ2-6
V gene: TRBV3-1

CDR3 DNA: TGCGCCAGCAGCCTAGGTACAGGGACGGGGGCGCAGTACTTC
CDR3 protein: CASSLGTGTGAQYF
clone size: NA
D gene: NA
J gene: TRBJ2-7
V gene: TRBV4-1

CDR3 DNA: TGTGCCAGCAGCTCGGACTTAGAAGCTTTCTTT
CDR3 protein: CASSSDLEAFF
clone size: many
D gene: NA
J gene: TRBJ1-1
V gene: TRBV7-6

CDR3 DNA: TGTGCCAGCAGCCCTCCCCACGGGGACACTGAAGCTTTCTTT
CDR3 protein: CASSPPHGDTEAFF
clone size: NA
D gene: NA
J gene: TRBJ1-1
V gene: TRBV7-9

CDR3 DNA: TGTGCCAGCAGCTTGTTTAACAATGAGCAGTTCTTC
CDR3 protein: CASSLFNNEQFF
clone size: NA
D gene: NA
J gene: TRBJ2-1
V gene: TRBV5-6

CDR3 DNA: TGTGCCAGTAAGGCCGTAACGGGCCAGGATACGCAGTATTTT
CDR3 protein: CASKAVTGQDTQYF
clone size: NA
D gene: NA
J gene: TRBJ2-3
V gene: TRBV19

CDR3 DNA: TGTGCCAGTAGTTACTGGACGGGGAGCATCACAGATACGCAGTATTTT
CDR3 protein: CASSYWTGSITDTQYF
clone size: few
D gene: NA
J gene: TRBJ2-3
V gene: TRBV19

CDR3 DNA: TGTGCCAGCAGCCGATCTTCCGACTATCAGCCCCAGCATTTT
CDR3 protein: CASSRSSDYQPQHF
clone size: NA
D gene: NA
J gene: TRBJ1-5
V gene: TRBV27

CDR3 DNA: TGCAGCGTTGAAGAACAGGGGAACACTGAAGCTTTCTTT
CDR3 protein: CSVEEQGNTEAFF
clone size: many
D gene: NA
J gene: TRBJ1-1
V gene: TRBV29-1

CDR3 DNA: TGCAGTGCTAGAGATATCGGATTCTCCTACAATGAGCAGTTCTTC
CDR3 protein: CSARDIGFSYNEQFF
clone size: few
D gene: NA
J gene: TRBJ2-1
V gene: TRBV20-1

CDR3 DNA: TGTGCCAGCAGTCCCGACCCCCCCAACAGGGCTGGGGCCAACGTCCTGACTTTC
CDR3 protein: CASSPDPPNRAGANVLTF
clone size: many
D gene: NA
J gene: TRBJ2-6
V gene: TRBV6-2/TRBV6-3

CDR3 DNA: TGTGCCAGCAGTTTGCACCCGGGGAACACTGAAGCTTTCTTT
CDR3 protein: CASSLHPGNTEAFF
clone size: few
D gene: NA
J gene: TRBJ1-1
V gene: TRBV12-3/TRBV12-4

CDR3 DNA: TGTGCCAGCAGCTCCCCGCCGGGGGACGGGGGGGAAGAGACCCAGTACTTC
CDR3 protein: CASSSPPGDGGEETQYF
clone size: NA
D gene: TRBD2
J gene: TRBJ2-5
V gene: TRBV11-2

CDR3 DNA: TGCAGTGCACTCGACTGGACCGGGGAGCTGTTTTTT
CDR3 protein: CSALDWTGELFF
clone size: many
D gene: NA
J gene: TRBJ2-2
V gene: TRBV20-1

CDR3 DNA: TGCGCCAGCAGCCATGGGACTGAGAACACTGAAGCTTTCTTT
CDR3 protein: CASSHGTENTEAFF
clone size: many
D gene: NA
J gene: TRBJ1-1
V gene: TRBV4-3

CDR3 DNA: TGTGCCAGCTTTCGGGGGCCCTACGAGCAGTACTTC
CDR3 protein: CASFRGPYEQYF
clone size: NA
D gene: NA
J gene: TRBJ2-7
V gene: TRBV6-6

CDR3 DNA: TGTGCCAGCAGCTCACCTCTCGGGGCTGGGGAGCAGTACTTC
CDR3 protein: CASSSPLGAGEQYF
clone size: many
D gene: NA
J gene: TRBJ2-7
V gene: TRBV7-9

CDR3 DNA: TGTGCCACCGGACTAGCGGGCCCAATTTCCTCCTACGAGCAGTACTTC
CDR3 protein: CATGLAGPISSYEQYF
clone size: few
D gene: TRBD2
J gene: TRBJ2-7
V gene: TRBV28

CDR3 DNA: TGTGCCAGCAGCTTAGGGCTGGTTGAGAGCTCCTACGAGCAGTACTTC
CDR3 protein: CASSLGLVESSYEQYF
clone size: few
D gene: NA
J gene: TRBJ2-7
V gene: TRBV7-9

CDR3 DNA: TGCAGCGTTGAAGATCGGGCCCGGCGGAGCTATGGCTACACCTTC
CDR3 protein: CSVEDRARRSYGYTF
clone size: NA
D gene: NA
J gene: TRBJ1-2
V gene: TRBV29-1

CDR3 DNA: TGTACCAGCAGCCGCGGGGGGCCTAACGAGCAGTACTTC
CDR3 protein: CTSSRGGPNEQYF
clone size: NA
D gene: TRBD2
J gene: TRBJ2-7
V gene: TRBV5-3

CDR3 DNA: TGTGCCAGCAGCTTAATTCTGGTTTACAATGAGCAGTTCTTC
CDR3 protein: CASSLILVYNEQFF
clone size: many
D gene: NA
J gene: TRBJ2-1
V gene: TRBV11-2

CDR3 DNA: TGTGCCAGCAGCTCTTTTTCTGGGCAGGGAGAAGAGACCCAGTACTTC
CDR3 protein: CASSSFSGQGEETQYF
clone size: NA
D gene: NA
J gene: TRBJ2-5
V gene: TRBV7-9

CDR3 DNA: TGTGCCAGCAGTAATCACTTAAACTATGGCTACACCTTC
CDR3 protein: CASSNHLNYGYTF
clone size: many
D gene: NA
J gene: TRBJ1-2
V gene: TRBV6-5

CDR3 DNA: TGTGCCACCAGTGATCGGCGTGTAACCCAAAACACCGGGGAGCTGTTTTTT
CDR3 protein: CATSDRRVTQNTGELFF
clone size: NA
D gene: NA
J gene: TRBJ2-2
V gene: TRBV24-1

CDR3 DNA: TGCAGTGCCGGGGACACCTCTAGCACAGATCCGCAGTATTTT
CDR3 protein: CSAGDTSSTDPQYF
clone size: NA
D gene: NA
J gene: TRBJ2-3
V gene: TRBV20-1

CDR3 DNA: TGTGCCAGCAGTTACGCGGCAGGGGAGTTGAACACTGAAGCTTCCTTT
CDR3 protein: CASSYAAGELNTEASF
clone size: NA
D gene: NA
J gene: TRBJ1-1
V gene: TRBV6-6

CDR3 DNA: TGTGCCAGCAGCTCGGGACTAGCGGGAGGTCGGGAGACCCAGTACTTC
CDR3 protein: CASSSGLAGGRETQYF
clone size: NA
D gene: TRBD2
J gene: TRBJ2-5
V gene: TRBV7-9

CDR3 DNA: TGTGCCAGCAGTTACTTTACAGCGAACACTGAAGCTTTCTTT
CDR3 protein: CASSYFTANTEAFF
clone size: few
D gene: NA
J gene: TRBJ1-1
V gene: TRBV6-6

CDR3 DNA: TGTGCCAGCGGCATTGCGACAGGGGGCGAGCAGTACTTC
CDR3 protein: CASGIATGGEQYF
clone size: few
D gene: TRBD1
J gene: TRBJ2-7
V gene: TRBV12-3/TRBV12-4

CDR3 DNA: TGTGCCAGCAGCCTAGGGACAGCTGGGAATCAGCCCCAGCATTTT
CDR3 protein: CASSLGTAGNQPQHF
clone size: many
D gene: TRBD1
J gene: TRBJ1-5
V gene: TRBV2

CDR3 DNA: TGTGCCAGCAACGTCGAGGGGGCATGGGACACTGAAGCTTTCTTT
CDR3 protein: CASNVEGAWDTEAFF
clone size: few
D gene: TRBD1
J gene: TRBJ1-1
V gene: TRBV9

CDR3 DNA: TGTGCCAGCAGTCCACTAGCGGGAGAGGAAGAGACCCAGTACTTC
CDR3 protein: CASSPLAGEEETQYF
clone size: many
D gene: TRBD2
J gene: TRBJ2-5
V gene: TRBV6-5

CDR3 DNA: TGTGCCAGTACCATGGGGAATGCAGGGGGCGTTGAGCAGTTCTTC
CDR3 protein: CASTMGNAGGVEQFF
clone size: NA
D gene: TRBD1
J gene: TRBJ2-1
V gene: TRBV19

CDR3 DNA: TGTGCCAGCACGTCGGACCTTTCCTACAATGAGCAGTTCTTC
CDR3 protein: CASTSDLSYNEQFF
clone size: many
D gene: NA
J gene: TRBJ2-1
V gene: TRBV7-9

CDR3 DNA: TGTGCCAGCAGCTCGCCCGGGGAGTTCTCTGGAAACACCATATATTTT
CDR3 protein: CASSSPGEFSGNTIYF
clone size: few
D gene: NA
J gene: TRBJ1-3
V gene: TRBV7-2